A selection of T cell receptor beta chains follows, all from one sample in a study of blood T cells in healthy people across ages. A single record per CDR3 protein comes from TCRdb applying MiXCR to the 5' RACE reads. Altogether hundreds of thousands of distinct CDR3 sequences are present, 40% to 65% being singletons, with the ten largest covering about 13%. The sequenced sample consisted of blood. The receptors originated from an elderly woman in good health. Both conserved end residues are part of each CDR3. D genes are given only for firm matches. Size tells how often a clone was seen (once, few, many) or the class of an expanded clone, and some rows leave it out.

CDR3 DNA: TGTGCCACCACCGGGACAGGTAGCACAGATACGCAGTATTTT
CDR3 protein: CATTGTGSTDTQYF
V gene: TRBV2
D gene: TRBD1
clone size: many
J gene: TRBJ2-3

CDR3 DNA: TGTGCCAGCAGCCCCCGGTTGGCAGATACGCAGTATTTT
CDR3 protein: CASSPRLADTQYF
V gene: TRBV7-8
D gene: -
clone size: many
J gene: TRBJ2-3

CDR3 DNA: TGTGCCAGCGGATGGACTAGCGGGAATGAGCAGTTCTTC
CDR3 protein: CASGWTSGNEQFF
V gene: TRBV7-2
D gene: TRBD2
clone size: many
J gene: TRBJ2-1

CDR3 DNA: TGCAGTGCTTACCCGCCGGGCACTGAAGCTTTCTTT
CDR3 protein: CSAYPPGTEAFF
V gene: TRBV20-1
D gene: -
clone size: few
J gene: TRBJ1-1

CDR3 DNA: TGTGCCAGCACCCCAAGGGGGGGGTCGGATGAGCAGTTCTTC
CDR3 protein: CASTPRGGSDEQFF
V gene: TRBV25-1
D gene: -
clone size: few
J gene: TRBJ2-1

CDR3 DNA: TGTGCCATCAGGCCGGGACTAGCGGGAGTAGCAGATACGCAGTATTTT
CDR3 protein: CAIRPGLAGVADTQYF
V gene: TRBV10-3
D gene: TRBD2
clone size: many
J gene: TRBJ2-3

CDR3 DNA: TGCAGTGCTAGAGATTGGGAAGGGCCCCAGCATTTT
CDR3 protein: CSARDWEGPQHF
V gene: TRBV20-1
D gene: -
clone size: few
J gene: TRBJ1-5

CDR3 DNA: TGTGCCAGCAGTTTATTGGAGGGAAAAATGAACACTGAAGCTTTCTTT
CDR3 protein: CASSLLEGKMNTEAFF
V gene: TRBV28
D gene: -
clone size: -
J gene: TRBJ1-1

CDR3 DNA: TGTGCCAGCAGCGACGGGACTAGCGGGGACTACAATGAGCAGTTCTTC
CDR3 protein: CASSDGTSGDYNEQFF
V gene: TRBV7-6
D gene: TRBD2
clone size: many
J gene: TRBJ2-1

CDR3 DNA: TGTGCCAGCAGTTCCTCCTGGGGACTTGACCTCTCCTCCTACGAGCAGTACTTC
CDR3 protein: CASSSSWGLDLSSYEQYF
V gene: TRBV28
D gene: -
clone size: -
J gene: TRBJ2-7

CDR3 DNA: TGTGCCAGCACCCCTGGCAGTGGGTTTACCTACGAGCAGTACTTC
CDR3 protein: CASTPGSGFTYEQYF
V gene: TRBV6-6
D gene: -
clone size: once
J gene: TRBJ2-7

CDR3 DNA: TGTGCCAGCAGTTACGGGGACCGAAGGGGGCGGCCCCAGCATTTT
CDR3 protein: CASSYGDRRGRPQHF
V gene: TRBV6-6
D gene: TRBD1
clone size: -
J gene: TRBJ1-5

CDR3 DNA: TGTGCCAGCAGTTTCGTCGCAGAGAATAACTATGGCTACACCTTC
CDR3 protein: CASSFVAENNYGYTF
V gene: TRBV12-3/TRBV12-4
D gene: -
clone size: -
J gene: TRBJ1-2

CDR3 DNA: TGTGCCAGCAGCTCCCCAAACTCCGCTGAGCAGTTCTTC
CDR3 protein: CASSSPNSAEQFF
V gene: TRBV7-2
D gene: -
clone size: -
J gene: TRBJ2-1

CDR3 DNA: TGTGCCAGCAGACTAGCGGGGGGTGTTGAGCAGTTCTTC
CDR3 protein: CASRLAGGVEQFF
V gene: TRBV6-5
D gene: TRBD2
clone size: -
J gene: TRBJ2-1

CDR3 DNA: TGTGCCAGCAGTTTATGGGACAGAGATAATTCACCCCTCCACTTT
CDR3 protein: CASSLWDRDNSPLHF
V gene: TRBV27
D gene: TRBD1
clone size: few
J gene: TRBJ1-6

CDR3 DNA: TGTGCCAGCAGAAACCAACGGGTTGATGGCTACACCTTC
CDR3 protein: CASRNQRVDGYTF
V gene: TRBV6-5
D gene: -
clone size: -
J gene: TRBJ1-2

CDR3 DNA: TGTGCCTGGAGGAAAACAGGGGGCTGGGAAAAACTGTTTTTT
CDR3 protein: CAWRKTGGWEKLFF
V gene: TRBV30
D gene: TRBD1
clone size: -
J gene: TRBJ1-4

CDR3 DNA: TGTGCCACCAGAAATGGGGCAGGGGGTTCAAATGAGCAGTTCTTC
CDR3 protein: CATRNGAGGSNEQFF
V gene: TRBV24-1
D gene: TRBD1
clone size: many
J gene: TRBJ2-1

CDR3 DNA: TGTGCCAGCAGTGGTTCCCATAGCAATCAGCCCCAGCATTTT
CDR3 protein: CASSGSHSNQPQHF
V gene: TRBV2
D gene: -
clone size: many
J gene: TRBJ1-5

CDR3 DNA: TGCGCCAGCAGCCTGGGACGGCAGTCCTACGAGCAGTACTTC
CDR3 protein: CASSLGRQSYEQYF
V gene: TRBV5-1
D gene: -
clone size: -
J gene: TRBJ2-7

CDR3 DNA: TGTGCCAGCAGATCGCGGAGCCCTGGGGCCAACGTCCTGACTTTC
CDR3 protein: CASRSRSPGANVLTF
V gene: TRBV6-5
D gene: -
clone size: -
J gene: TRBJ2-6

CDR3 DNA: TGTGCCAGCAGCCAAGTGACTAGCGGACTAGAGACCCAGTACTTC
CDR3 protein: CASSQVTSGLETQYF
V gene: TRBV3-1
D gene: TRBD2
clone size: many
J gene: TRBJ2-5

CDR3 DNA: TGCGCCAGCAGCTTGGATGGACAGGGTGAGAACATTCAGTACTTC
CDR3 protein: CASSLDGQGENIQYF
V gene: TRBV5-1
D gene: TRBD1
clone size: many
J gene: TRBJ2-4

CDR3 DNA: TGTGCCAGCAGGACAGCCGGGACAATGAAGACCCAGTACTTC
CDR3 protein: CASRTAGTMKTQYF
V gene: TRBV28
D gene: -
clone size: -
J gene: TRBJ2-5

CDR3 DNA: TGTGCCTGGAGTGGGGACAGGGATGGTGAGCAGTTCTTC
CDR3 protein: CAWSGDRDGEQFF
V gene: TRBV30
D gene: TRBD1
clone size: -
J gene: TRBJ2-1

CDR3 DNA: TGTGCCAGCAGCCGGACTAGCGGGGAGTCATACAATGAGCAGTTCTTC
CDR3 protein: CASSRTSGESYNEQFF
V gene: TRBV7-2
D gene: TRBD2
clone size: -
J gene: TRBJ2-1

CDR3 DNA: TGCGCCAGCAGCCAAGATGCTAGCGGGAGTAGGAACAATGAGCAGTTCTTC
CDR3 protein: CASSQDASGSRNNEQFF
V gene: TRBV4-3
D gene: TRBD2
clone size: -
J gene: TRBJ2-1

CDR3 DNA: TGTGCCAGCAGTTACGCCCGGCGGGGGACACGAGGTGAGCAGTTCTTC
CDR3 protein: CASSYARRGTRGEQFF
V gene: TRBV6-5
D gene: -
clone size: many
J gene: TRBJ2-1

CDR3 DNA: TGTGCCACCAGTCAAAGGACAGGGTACGAGCAGTACTTC
CDR3 protein: CATSQRTGYEQYF
V gene: TRBV15
D gene: TRBD1
clone size: -
J gene: TRBJ2-7

CDR3 DNA: TGTGCCAGCAGAGGAGAGCGACAGGGGGCCTACAATGAGCAGTTCTTC
CDR3 protein: CASRGERQGAYNEQFF
V gene: TRBV7-9
D gene: TRBD1
clone size: -
J gene: TRBJ2-1

CDR3 DNA: TGTGCCAGCAGGGCTAGCGTAAATGAGCAGTTCTTC
CDR3 protein: CASRASVNEQFF
V gene: TRBV6-6
D gene: -
clone size: -
J gene: TRBJ2-1

CDR3 DNA: TGTGCCAGCAGTCCAGGACAGGGGCTGCCCCGGGGCCACACCTTC
CDR3 protein: CASSPGQGLPRGHTF
V gene: TRBV12-3/TRBV12-4
D gene: TRBD1
clone size: -
J gene: TRBJ1-2

CDR3 DNA: TGCAGTGCTAGAGATTTCCAGCGGATGTCCTACAAGCAGTACTTC
CDR3 protein: CSARDFQRMSYKQYF
V gene: TRBV20-1
D gene: -
clone size: -
J gene: TRBJ2-4

CDR3 DNA: TGTGCCAGCAGCCCCCCACACCTAGGAGAAAAACTGTTTTTT
CDR3 protein: CASSPPHLGEKLFF
V gene: TRBV7-2
D gene: -
clone size: -
J gene: TRBJ1-4

CDR3 DNA: TGTGCCAGCAGCCGCGGAAGTAATGAGCAGTACTTC
CDR3 protein: CASSRGSNEQYF
V gene: TRBV9
D gene: -
clone size: few
J gene: TRBJ2-7

CDR3 DNA: TGTGCCAGCAGTTTAGGCGGAACGGGCTACGAGCAGTACTTC
CDR3 protein: CASSLGGTGYEQYF
V gene: TRBV12-3/TRBV12-4
D gene: -
clone size: -
J gene: TRBJ2-7

CDR3 DNA: TGCAGTGCTGCCTTCCGCGAGCGTCGAAATAGAGATACGCAGTATTTT
CDR3 protein: CSAAFRERRNRDTQYF
V gene: TRBV20-1
D gene: -
clone size: -
J gene: TRBJ2-3

CDR3 DNA: TGTGCCAGCAGCCTAGACGGGTACACCGGGGAGCTGTTTTTT
CDR3 protein: CASSLDGYTGELFF
V gene: TRBV28
D gene: -
clone size: -
J gene: TRBJ2-2

CDR3 DNA: TGTGCCAGCAGCTCCCAGACTAGGCGAGAGACCCAGTACTTC
CDR3 protein: CASSSQTRRETQYF
V gene: TRBV7-8
D gene: -
clone size: few
J gene: TRBJ2-5

CDR3 DNA: TGCGCCAGCAGCCCAACACCGGGACATACGAACACCAGGGAGCTGTTTTTT
CDR3 protein: CASSPTPGHTNTRELFF
V gene: TRBV5-1
D gene: -
clone size: -
J gene: TRBJ2-2

CDR3 DNA: TGCAGTGCCTGGACAGGGGGCTTCAGACAGCCCCAGCATTTT
CDR3 protein: CSAWTGGFRQPQHF
V gene: TRBV20-1
D gene: TRBD1
clone size: few
J gene: TRBJ1-5